What follows are 30 T cell receptor beta chains derived from one specimen sequenced in a study of CD8 T cells in ankylosing spondylitis. TCRdb analysed the 5' RACE reads with MiXCR anew, one entry per CDR3 protein. The repertoire holds over 110,000 distinct CDR3 sequences, with roughly 8.8% as singletons. Specimen: synovial fluid, either unsorted or a sorted T cell fraction (not recorded which). The receptor set was obtained from a male donor with ankylosing spondylitis.

This clonotype was seen many times. The chain employs TRBV7-9 and TRBJ1-6, with D possibly TRBD1 on 6 matching bases. This CDR3 is 17 amino acids long. V was pared by 4 bases and J by 0 bases, with 13 bases between. Germline lookup yields CDR1 SEHNR and CDR2 FQNEAQ (reference sequence). For the CDR3, the DNA is TGTGCCAGCAGCTCCCCGGACAGTAGCTCCTATAATTCACCCCTCCACTTT. Translated: CASSSPDSSSYNSPLHF.

This clonotype was seen more than once but under ten times. The chain joins TRBV5-1 to TRBJ1-1; D is possibly TRBD1 (6 bases). Germline V gene sequence: CDR1 SGHRS, CDR2 YFSETQ. Trimming stripped 8 bases from V and 1 base from J, with 18 bases between. CDR3 size: 15 residues. The CDR3 loop reads CASGRGAQGNTEAFF. CDR3 bases: TGCGCCAGTGGAAGGGGGGCCCAGGGGAACACTGAAGCTTTCTTT.

The CDR3 is CASSGQGRTYEQYF. The CDR3 DNA follows: TGCGCCAGCAGCGGCCAAGGCCGCACCTACGAGCAGTACTTC. The chain couples TRBV5-1 to TRBJ2-7; no reliable D call. Per the germline V gene, CDR1 is SGHRS and CDR2 is YFSETQ. This CDR3 contains 14 residues. V shed 4 bases and J shed 2 bases, with 13 bases lying between them.

At least ten counts were recorded for this clonotype. The chain recombines TRBV10-2 with TRBJ2-1; D uncertain. CDR3 length: 12 residues. Between the trimmed V and J ends, which lost 0 bases and 15 bases, there was a span of 12 bases. Germline assignment: CDR1 WSHSY and CDR2 SAAADI. The CDR3 is CASSESLSAGFF. Here the CDR3 DNA reads TGCGCCAGCAGTGAGTCACTCAGCGCCGGGTTCTTC.

The chain uses TRBV24-1 and TRBJ2-1; TRBD2 matches at 10 bases. Losses at the gene ends were 3 bases for V and 8 bases for J; bases not matched to a gene: 9. The CDR3 runs 16 residues. CDR1 and CDR2 (germline): KGHDR, SFDVKD. In nucleotides, the CDR3 is TGTGCCACCAGTGATCCTAGCGGGAGAGGGGGATATGAGCAGTTCTTC. It codes for CATSDPSGRGGYEQFF.

In its sample, this clonotype was seen a few times. CDR3 coding DNA: TGTGCCAGCAGTCCTCAGGGGGGCGGCCTGGGAAAGACCCAGTACTTC. Translating it yields CASSPQGGGLGKTQYF. The gene calls are TRBV2 and TRBJ2-5, with D perhaps matching TRBD1 (7 bases). The germline V gene encodes CDR1 SNHLY and CDR2 FYNNEI. The CDR3 contains 16 residues. The germline V and J ends were trimmed by 5 bases and 6 bases, with 22 bases remaining between them.

This clonotype was picked up many times. This chain connects TRBV29-1 to TRBJ2-5, with D possibly being TRBD1 (6 bases). Germline assignment: CDR1 SQVTM and CDR2 ANQGSEA. The CDR3 extends over 13 amino acids. Trimming stripped 7 bases from V and 1 base from J, with 13 bases between. CDR3 nucleotides: TGCAGCGCCCCTGGACAGCTCCAAGAGACCCAGTACTTC. It translates to CSAPGQLQETQYF.

This clonotype was recorded a few times. The rearrangement uses TRBV3-1 and TRBJ2-2, with D uncertain. Germline CDR1 and CDR2: LGHDT and YNNKEL (reference sequence). V was cut by 1 base and J by 1 base, with 4 bases left in between. The CDR3 spans 14 residues. The CDR3 spells CASSQGGNTGELFF. DNA of the CDR3: TGTGCCAGCAGCCAAGGAGGGAACACCGGGGAGCTGTTTTTT. Full variable domain (missing parts from reference TRBV3-1 and TRBJ2-2): DTAVSQTPKYLVTQMGNDKSIKCEQNLGHDTMYWYKQDSKKFLKIMFSYNNKELIINETVPNRFSPKSPDKAHLNLHINSLELGDSAVYFCASSQGGNTGELFFGEGSRLTVL.

This clonotype was detected ten times or more. The chain combines TRBV4-2 with TRBJ1-3; D remains ambiguous. This CDR3 is 16 amino acids long. The germline CDR1 and CDR2 sequences are LGHNA and YNFKEQ. V was pared by 1 base and J by 0 bases, with 10 bases between. CDR3 region: CASSQGESASGNTIYF. The CDR3 DNA reads as TGTGCCAGCAGCCAAGGGGAGTCCGCCTCTGGAAACACCATATATTTT.

This clonotype has a count of ten or more. The chain employs TRBV5-1 and TRBJ2-5; 10 bases fit TRBD1. CDR1 is SGHRS, CDR2 YFSETQ, per germline. The CDR3 length is 15 residues. V gave up 3 bases and J gave up 5 bases; unmatched junction bases: 7. The DNA for the CDR3 is TGCGCCAGCAGCTCGGGACAGGGGCCTTGGGAGACCCAGTACTTC. This sequence encodes CASSSGQGPWETQYF.

The chain carries TRBV5-6 and TRBJ1-1; possible D gene TRBD1, 5 bases. CDR1 and CDR2 from the germline V gene are SGHDT and YYEEEE. With 4 bases removed from V and 5 bases from J, the gap between germline ends came to 18 bases. This CDR3 region has 15 residues. CDR3 DNA sequence: TGTGCCAGCAGCCCCTCGGGGGAGAAAAGGACTGAAGCTTTCTTT. It codes for CASSPSGEKRTEAFF.

This clonotype came up many times. This sequence joins TRBV5-1 and TRBJ1-6, with a possible D match to TRBD1 (5 bases). In germline, CDR1 is SGHRS, CDR2 YFSETQ. Trimming left V 8 bases short and J 6 bases short, with 15 bases between. The length of the CDR3 is 14 residues. CDR3 DNA sequence: TGCGCCAGTTCACAGGATTCCCGTAATTCACCCCTCCACTTT. This sequence encodes CASSQDSRNSPLHF.

V gene TRBV3-1 combines with J gene TRBJ2-6; the match to TRBD1 covers 7 bases. J gave up 8 bases and V 1 base, and 8 bases lay outside the gene matches. Germline V gene lookup returns CDR1 LGHDT and CDR2 YNNKEL (reference sequence). CDR3 length: 16 residues. CDR3 protein: CASSQGRDRPSNVLTF. The CDR3, as DNA: TGTGCCAGCAGCCAAGGTAGGGACAGACCCTCCAACGTCCTGACTTTC.

This clonotype was counted at least ten times. CDR3 loop: CASSFGTERTEAFF. In DNA form, the CDR3 reads TGTGCCAGCAGCTTTGGGACCGAACGGACTGAAGCTTTCTTT. This rearrangement joins TRBV7-9 to TRBJ1-1; the D gene is possibly TRBD1 (5 bases). V was pared by 3 bases and J by 5 bases, with 13 bases between. Germline assignment: CDR1 SEHNR and CDR2 FQNEAQ (reference sequence). CDR3 length equals 14 residues.

The sample holds many counts of this clonotype. The chain links TRBV7-2 to TRBJ2-7; TRBD1 or TRBD2 may be the D gene (5 bases each). The CDR3 contains 15 residues. Germline lookup yields CDR1 SGHTA and CDR2 FQGNSA. The V gene lost 0 bases and the J gene lost 3 bases, with 12 bases spanning the gap. CDR3 nucleotide sequence: TGTGCCAGCAGCTTAGCGGTGGTTGGGGGCTACGAGCAGTACTTC. This translates into CASSLAVVGGYEQYF. Using reference TRBV7-2 and TRBJ2-7 for the parts outside the CDR3, the full variable domain is GAGVSQSPSNKVTEKGKDVELRCDPISGHTALYWYRQSLGQGLEFLIYFQGNSAPDKSGLPSDRFSAERTGGSVSTLTIQRTQQEDSAVYLCASSLAVVGGYEQYFGPGTRLTVT.

The chain joins TRBV28 to TRBJ2-7, with TRBD2 matching over 8 bases. With 6 bases clipped from V and 10 bases from J, the junction kept 8 bases outside the gene matches. The CDR3 loop spans 12 amino acids. The germline gives CDR1 MDHEN, CDR2 SYDVKM. CDR3 sequence reads: CASSLSGRSQYF. The CDR3 DNA follows: TGTGCCAGCAGCCTGAGCGGGAGAAGTCAGTACTTC.

There are many counts of this clonotype. V gene TRBV5-5 combines with J gene TRBJ1-4; D is ambiguous. V lost 0 bases, J lost 11 bases, and 14 bases lay in between. Germline V CDR1 and CDR2: SGHKS, YYEKEE (reference sequence). CDR3 length equals 14 residues. The CDR3 DNA sequence: TGTGCCAGCAGCTTGGGGCAGACTGCCGGGAAACTGTTTTTT. Residues: CASSLGQTAGKLFF.

This clonotype was detected many times. Written as DNA, the CDR3 is TGCAGTGCTAACCAAGACCGGGGTGAGCCCCTCCACTTT. This translates into CSANQDRGEPLHF. The V call is TRBV20-1, the J call TRBJ1-6; D gene uncertain. The V and J ends lost 4 bases and 13 bases respectively, with 17 bases between them. Germline lookup yields CDR1 DFQATT and CDR2 SNEGSKA (reference sequence). The CDR3 is made up of 13 amino acids.

This clonotype occurred many times. No conserved phenylalanine or tryptophan is present at the end of the CDR3, so a read error is the likely explanation. The limits of the CDR3 on the DNA are not certain, so only TCRdb's listed CDR3 is given. The CDR3 reads CSASGGTVPLL. This sequence joins TRBV20-1 and TRBJ2-3; TRBD1 is the table's D call, not checked against the DNA. Germline CDR1 is DFQATT and CDR2 is SNEGSKA (reference sequence). The CDR3 spans 11 residues, counting both ends.

This chain joins TRBV25-1 and TRBJ2-1, with 10 bases identical to TRBD1. Germline-derived CDR1 and CDR2 are MGHDK and SYGVNS. Trimming cost V 4 bases and J 1 base; bases outside gene matches: 4. The length of the CDR3 is 16 residues. CDR3 in DNA: TGTGCCAGCAGTGGAGCGGGACAGGGGTCCTACAATGAGCAGTTCTTC. This gives the protein CASSGAGQGSYNEQFF.

This clonotype has at least ten counts. CDR3 DNA sequence: TGCAGTGCTTCGGGACTAGCGGGAGTTAGAGAGACCCAGTACTTC. Translated: CSASGLAGVRETQYF. The chain carries TRBV20-1 and TRBJ2-5, with TRBD2 identical over 14 bases. This CDR3 contains 15 residues. The germline CDR1 and CDR2 sequences are DFQATT and SNEGSKA (reference sequence). J was trimmed by 4 bases and V by 5 bases; bases with no gene match: 6.

The chain combines TRBV5-4 with TRBJ1-1; 9 positions agree with TRBD1. The CDR3 is 14 residues long. Trimming took 3 bases from V and 6 from J; bases not matched to a gene: 6. Germline CDR1 SGHNT, CDR2 YYREEE (reference sequence). CDR3 loop: CASSSPRDRAEAFF. The CDR3 DNA reads as TGTGCCAGCAGCTCGCCTCGGGACAGGGCTGAAGCTTTCTTT.

This clonotype was recorded many times. DNA of the CDR3: TGTGCCAGCAGCTTAGGTTCGGGACAGGGGTACGAGCAGTACTTC. As protein: CASSLGSGQGYEQYF. The chain joins TRBV7-2 to TRBJ2-7, with TRBD1 matching over 10 bases. CDR3 length: 15 amino acids. V shed 1 base, J shed 4 bases, and the junction held 4 bases outside the gene matches. Germline V gives CDR1 SGHTA, CDR2 FQGNSA.

Many counts were recorded for this clonotype. The gene calls are TRBV20-1 and TRBJ2-7, with 9 bases that match TRBD2. The CDR3 contains 13 residues. Germline V gives CDR1 DFQATT, CDR2 SNEGSKA (reference sequence). Trimming at V came to 5 bases and at J to 3 bases, leaving 5 bases not matched to a gene. In DNA form, the CDR3 reads TGCAGTGCTGCTAGCGGGGAGAACTACGAGCAGTACTTC. This codes for CSAASGENYEQYF.

Ten or more counts support this clonotype. The J gene is TRBJ2-1, the V gene TRBV6-1; 13 nucleotides line up with TRBD2. Germline lookup yields CDR1 MNHNS and CDR2 SASEGT. CDR3 size: 16 residues. With 7 bases clipped from V and 2 bases from J, the junction kept 5 bases outside the gene matches. CDR3 nucleotide sequence: TGTGCCAGCAAAGGGACTAGCGGGGTGGCCTACAATGAGCAGTTCTTC. This gives the protein CASKGTSGVAYNEQFF.

At least ten counts were recorded for this clonotype. This chain links TRBV27 with TRBJ2-4, with TRBD2 matching over 8 bases. This CDR3 has 16 amino acids. Per the germline V gene, CDR1 is MNHEY and CDR2 is SMNVEV (reference sequence). The J segment lost 8 bases and the V segment lost 3 bases, leaving 12 bases of the junction unmatched. The CDR3 region has the DNA TGTGCCAGCAGTTTGGTCTCTCCGGGGGGGCTCGACATTCAGTACTTC. This codes for CASSLVSPGGLDIQYF.

In its sample, this clonotype was seen many times. V and J are TRBV15 and TRBJ1-2; D is unresolved. This CDR3 region has 17 residues. Trimming removed 5 bases from V and 3 bases from J, with 22 bases in between. From germline, CDR1 is LNHNV and CDR2 YYDKDF (reference sequence). CDR3 amino acids: CATSLPVRAPEDYGYTF. The CDR3 nucleotides are TGTGCCACCAGCCTACCCGTAAGGGCCCCAGAGGACTATGGCTACACCTTC.

This clonotype appeared many times. This chain connects TRBV24-1 to TRBJ2-1; TRBD2 aligns across 7 bases. The CDR3 runs 15 residues. V lost 5 bases to trimming and J lost 0 bases; unmatched junction nucleotides: 3. The germline CDR1 and CDR2 sequences are KGHDR and SFDVKD. The CDR3 coding sequence is TGTGCCACCAGTGGGGGCGGGGGCTCCTACAATGAGCAGTTCTTC. Translation gives CATSGGGGSYNEQFF.

The chain carries TRBV7-2 and TRBJ2-5, with a tentative D call TRBD2 (7 bases). CDR1 and CDR2 from the germline V gene are SGHTA and FQGNSA. Trimming stripped 3 bases from V and 5 bases from J, with 16 bases between. This CDR3 has 15 residues. The CDR3 DNA is TGTGCCAGCAGCTTCCAACGGGGGGCGGGGGAGACCCAGTACTTC. Amino acids: CASSFQRGAGETQYF.

The chain uses TRBV21-1 and TRBJ1-1; the DNA was not used to check the table's D call, TRBD1. TRBV21-1 is a listed pseudogene. This CDR3 has 18 residues. The CDR3 spells CASSKGTQDSWGNTEAFF. CDR3 in DNA: TGTGCCAGCAGCAAAGGTACGCAGGACAGCTGGGGGAACACTGAAGCTTTCTTT.